Presented here are 6 T cell receptor beta chains from one specimen sequenced in a study of T cell responses to AZD1222 COVID-19 vaccine. TCRdb's table, derived via immunoSEQ multiplex PCR, lists solely in-frame clones and lacks some. The sample contains 90,000 to 120,000 clones, approximately 92% of which appear only once. The source material was peripheral blood, sampled 28 days after the second AZD1222 dose. These receptors were obtained from an adult who received the AZD1222 COVID-19 vaccine.

This chain uses TRBV6-1 with TRBJ2-2; 7 bases are a match to TRBD2. CDR1 is MNHNS and CDR2 is SASEGT in the germline V gene. The trim removed 5 bases at V and 5 bases at J, leaving 8 bases unmatched. This CDR3 is 15 amino acids long. The CDR3 here is CASSSWRENTGELFF. The CDR3 bases are TGTGCCAGCAGTTCTTGGCGGGAGAATACCGGGGAGCTGTTTTTT.

V usage is TRBV2 and J usage is TRBJ1-3; D gene ambiguous. The CDR3 length is 14 residues. V was shortened by 10 bases and J by 4 bases, with 17 bases between the two germline ends. Germline V CDR1 and CDR2: SNHLY, FYNNEI. In DNA, the CDR3 is TGTGCCAACATACCTGAGTTAGACGGAAACACCATATATTTT. This translates into CANIPELDGNTIYF.

The chain joins TRBV20-1 to TRBJ2-1, with D unresolved. V was trimmed by 6 bases and J by 14 bases, leaving 14 bases between them. This CDR3 is 10 amino acids long. Germline V gene data show CDR1 as DFQATT and CDR2 as SNEGSKA (reference sequence). CDR3 nucleotide sequence: TGCAGTGCCGGCGCCGGTGGAAAGTTCTTC. Translated, it gives CSAGAGGKFF.

This clone has just one count. The chain carries TRBV6-6 and TRBJ2-1, with 8 positions matching TRBD1. The CDR3 is made up of 15 amino acids. Germline V lookup: CDR1 MNHNY, CDR2 SVGAGI (reference sequence). Trimming removed 6 bases from V and 4 bases from J; junction bases left unmatched: 8. This chain's CDR3 is CASSPGQGLYNEQFF. CDR3 DNA sequence: TGTGCCAGCAGCCCCGGACAGGGCCTTTACAATGAGCAGTTCTTC.

V gene TRBV4-3 combines with J gene TRBJ2-2, with D maybe TRBD2 (7 bases). V lost 1 base to trimming and J lost 4 bases, with 10 bases between them. The CDR3 totals 15 residues. Germline V gene data show CDR1 as LGHNA and CDR2 as YSLEER. In nucleotides, the CDR3 is TGCGCCAGCAGCCAAGGGGGGGGCCCCACCGGGGAGCTGTTTTTT. It codes for CASSQGGGPTGELFF.

The chain couples TRBV12-3 or TRBV12-4 to TRBJ2-1; TRBD1 matches 7 bases. This CDR3 spans 13 amino acids. V trimming: 3 bases; J trimming: 8 bases; junction bases outside the gene matches: 4. CDR3: CASSFAGTDEQFF. The CDR3 DNA sequence: TGTGCCAGCAGTTTTGCAGGGACAGATGAGCAGTTCTTC.